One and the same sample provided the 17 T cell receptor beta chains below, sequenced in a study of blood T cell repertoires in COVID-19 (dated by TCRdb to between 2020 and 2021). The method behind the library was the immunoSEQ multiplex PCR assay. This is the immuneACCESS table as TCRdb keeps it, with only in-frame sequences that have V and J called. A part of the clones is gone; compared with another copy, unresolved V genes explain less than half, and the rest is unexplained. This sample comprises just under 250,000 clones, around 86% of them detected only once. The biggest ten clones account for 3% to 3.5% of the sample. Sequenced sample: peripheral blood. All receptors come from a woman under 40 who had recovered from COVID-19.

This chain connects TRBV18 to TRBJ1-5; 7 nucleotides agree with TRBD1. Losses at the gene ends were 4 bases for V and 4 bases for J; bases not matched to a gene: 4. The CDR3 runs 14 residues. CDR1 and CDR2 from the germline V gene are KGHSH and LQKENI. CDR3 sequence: CASSQDRANQPQHF. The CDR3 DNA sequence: TGTGCCAGCTCACAAGACAGGGCGAATCAGCCCCAGCATTTT.

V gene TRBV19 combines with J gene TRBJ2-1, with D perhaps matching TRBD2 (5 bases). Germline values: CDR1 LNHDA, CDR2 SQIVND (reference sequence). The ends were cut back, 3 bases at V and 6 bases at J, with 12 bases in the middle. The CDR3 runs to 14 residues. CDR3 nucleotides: TGTGCCAGTAGTATTGTTCCGGCGGGCAATGAGCAGTTCTTC. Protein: CASSIVPAGNEQFF.

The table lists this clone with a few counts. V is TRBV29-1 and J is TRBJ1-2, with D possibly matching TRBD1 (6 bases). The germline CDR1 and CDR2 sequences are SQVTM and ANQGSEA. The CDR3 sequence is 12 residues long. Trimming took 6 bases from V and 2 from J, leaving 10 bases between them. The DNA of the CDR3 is TGCAGCGTCGGGACACCAAACTATGGCTACACCTTC. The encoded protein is CSVGTPNYGYTF. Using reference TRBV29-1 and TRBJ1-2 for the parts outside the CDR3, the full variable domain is SAVISQKPSRDICQRGTSLTIQCQVDSQVTMMFWYRQQPGQSLTLIATANQGSEATYESGFVIDKFPISRPNLTFSTLTVSNMSPEDSSIYLCSVGTPNYGYTFGSGTRLTVV.

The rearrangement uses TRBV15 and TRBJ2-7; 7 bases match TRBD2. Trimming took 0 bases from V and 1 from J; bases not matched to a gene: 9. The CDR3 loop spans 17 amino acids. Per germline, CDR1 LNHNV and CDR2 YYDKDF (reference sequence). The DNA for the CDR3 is TGTGCCACCAGCAGAGACAAGGAAGGACTAGATTCCTACGAGCAGTACTTC. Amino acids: CATSRDKEGLDSYEQYF.

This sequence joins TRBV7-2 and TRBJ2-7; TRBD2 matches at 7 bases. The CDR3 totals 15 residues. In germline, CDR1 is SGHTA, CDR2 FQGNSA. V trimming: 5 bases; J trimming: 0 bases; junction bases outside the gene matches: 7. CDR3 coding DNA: TGTGCCAGCAGCCCTGGGGGGGGTCACTCCTACGAGCAGTACTTC. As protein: CASSPGGGHSYEQYF.

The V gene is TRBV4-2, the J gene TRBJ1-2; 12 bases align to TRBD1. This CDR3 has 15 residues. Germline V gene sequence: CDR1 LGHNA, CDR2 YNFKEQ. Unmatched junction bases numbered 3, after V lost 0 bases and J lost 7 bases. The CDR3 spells CASSQEGTGGGGYTF. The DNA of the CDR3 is TGTGCCAGCAGCCAAGAGGGGACAGGGGGCGGTGGCTACACCTTC.

CDR3 loop: CAWATGGTLVYGYTF. CDR3 DNA sequence: TGTGCCTGGGCGACGGGGGGCACACTCGTTTATGGCTACACCTTC. The V gene is TRBV30, the J gene TRBJ1-2, with a possible D match to TRBD1 (6 bases). The CDR3 covers 15 residues. Per germline, CDR1 GTSNPN and CDR2 SVGIG (reference sequence). V was trimmed by 5 bases and J by 5 bases, leaving 21 bases between them.

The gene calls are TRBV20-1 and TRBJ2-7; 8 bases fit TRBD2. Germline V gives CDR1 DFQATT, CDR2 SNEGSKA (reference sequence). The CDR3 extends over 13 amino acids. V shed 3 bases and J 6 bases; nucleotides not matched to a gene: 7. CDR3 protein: CSASGRGAPEQYF. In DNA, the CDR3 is TGCAGTGCTAGTGGGCGGGGGGCCCCCGAGCAGTACTTC.

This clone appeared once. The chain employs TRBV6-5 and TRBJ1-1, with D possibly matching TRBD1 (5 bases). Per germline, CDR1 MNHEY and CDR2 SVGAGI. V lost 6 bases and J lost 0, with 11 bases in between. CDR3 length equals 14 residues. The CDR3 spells CASRTRQMNTEAFF. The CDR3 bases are TGTGCCAGCAGGACTCGACAGATGAACACTGAAGCTTTCTTT.

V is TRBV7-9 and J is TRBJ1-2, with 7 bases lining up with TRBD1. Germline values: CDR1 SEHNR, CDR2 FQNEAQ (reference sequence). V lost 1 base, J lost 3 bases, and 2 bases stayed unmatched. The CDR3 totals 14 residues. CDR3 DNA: TGTGCCAGCAGCTTAGGGGGGACAGACTATGGCTACACCTTC. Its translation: CASSLGGTDYGYTF. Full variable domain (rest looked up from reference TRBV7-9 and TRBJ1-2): DTGVSQNPRHKITKRGQNVTFRCDPISEHNRLYWYRQTLGQGPEFLTYFQNEAQLEKSRLLSDRFSAERPKGSFSTLEIQRTEQGDSAMYLCASSLGGTDYGYTFGSGTRLTVV.

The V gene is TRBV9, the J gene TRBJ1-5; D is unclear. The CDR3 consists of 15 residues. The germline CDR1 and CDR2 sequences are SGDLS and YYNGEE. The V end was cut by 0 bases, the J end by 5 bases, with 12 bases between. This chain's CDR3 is CASSVEGGHDQPQHF. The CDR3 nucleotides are TGTGCCAGCAGCGTAGAGGGAGGGCACGATCAGCCCCAGCATTTT.

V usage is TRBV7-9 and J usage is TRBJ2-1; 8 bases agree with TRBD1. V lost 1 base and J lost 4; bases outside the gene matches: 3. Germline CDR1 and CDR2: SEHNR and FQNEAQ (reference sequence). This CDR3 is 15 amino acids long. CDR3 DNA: TGTGCCAGCAGCTTAGTGGGACAGGAATACAATGAGCAGTTCTTC. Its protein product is CASSLVGQEYNEQFF.

The CDR3 coding sequence is TGTGCCAGCAGAACGGTTAGCGGAGCCTACGAGCAGTACTTC. Translation: CASRTVSGAYEQYF. The gene calls are TRBV6-5 and TRBJ2-7; D may be TRBD2 (6 bases). V gave up 6 bases and J gave up 2 bases, with 14 bases separating them. CDR1 is MNHEY and CDR2 is SVGAGI in the germline V gene. The CDR3 contains 14 residues.

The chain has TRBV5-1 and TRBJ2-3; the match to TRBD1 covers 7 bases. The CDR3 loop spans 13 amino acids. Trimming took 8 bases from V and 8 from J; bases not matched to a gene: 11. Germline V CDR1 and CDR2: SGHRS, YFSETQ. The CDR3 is CARIDRVPGTQYF. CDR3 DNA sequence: TGCGCCAGGATAGACAGGGTCCCGGGTACGCAGTATTTT.

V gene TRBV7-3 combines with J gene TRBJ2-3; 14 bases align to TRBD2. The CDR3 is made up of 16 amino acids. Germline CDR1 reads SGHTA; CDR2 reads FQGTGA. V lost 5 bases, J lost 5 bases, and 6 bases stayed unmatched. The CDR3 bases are TGTGCCAGCAGCCTAGGGACTAGCGGGAGAAAAGATACGCAGTATTTT. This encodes CASSLGTSGRKDTQYF.

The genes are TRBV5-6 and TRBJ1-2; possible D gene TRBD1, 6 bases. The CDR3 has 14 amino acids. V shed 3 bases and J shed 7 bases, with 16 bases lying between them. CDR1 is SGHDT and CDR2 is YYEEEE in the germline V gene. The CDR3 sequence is CASSSGGGARGYTF. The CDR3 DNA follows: TGTGCCAGCAGCTCCGGCGGGGGGGCGCGTGGCTACACCTTC.

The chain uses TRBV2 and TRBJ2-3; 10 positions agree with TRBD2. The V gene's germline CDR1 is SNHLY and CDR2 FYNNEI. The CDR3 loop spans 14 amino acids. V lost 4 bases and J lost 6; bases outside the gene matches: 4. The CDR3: CASSVAGGADTQYF. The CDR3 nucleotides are TGTGCCAGCAGTGTAGCGGGGGGAGCCGATACGCAGTATTTT.